This T cell receptor beta chain is from a study of blood T cell repertoires in COVID-19. The overall study: Acute and convalescent COVID-19 specimens originated in the United States, Italy and Spain. Nucleic acid was either cDNA or gDNA, and it came from T cells, B-cell-depleted T cells, or PBMCs.

CDR3 length: 15 residues. V was shortened by 4 bases and J by 4 bases, with 17 bases between the two germline ends. Germline assignment: CDR1 SGHTA and CDR2 FQGNSA. In the original workflow: The assay estimated nucleated cells by amplifying reference gene primers. Assay used: immunoSEQ multiplex PCR; TCRdb lists only in-frame clones, some missing. V, J and clone size are those of that table, while D and trimming were read from the DNA. This sample has 140,000 or so clones, with roughly 83% found just once. The receptor was isolated from a woman between 70 and 85 years old with COVID-19, enrolled during active disease. The source material was peripheral blood. The V and J genes are TRBV7-2 and TRBJ2-7, with a weak D call TRBD2 (5 bases). Here the CDR3 DNA reads TGTGCCAGCAGCTCCCGGGCGGGCGCCGTATACGAGCAGTACTTC. As protein: CASSSRAGAVYEQYF.